A single sample gave rise to the 23 T cell receptor beta chains below, sequenced in a study of cytomegalovirus exposure and HLA in healthy donors. PCR primers comprised 60 Vbeta and 13 Jbeta primers. Sequencing used immunoSEQ multiplex PCR; TCRdb keeps in-frame clones, though not all of them. This table holds around 210,000 clones, roughly 81% found once. Sequencing was done on a sample of PBMCs. These receptors were obtained from a girl aged 2 to 10 in good health and CMV-seronegative.

This clone appeared once. The rearrangement joins TRBV6-5 to TRBJ2-7, with 7 bases that match TRBD1. The CDR3 is 14 amino acids. After removal of 4 bases from V and 2 bases from J, the junction contained 5 bases not matched to a gene. Germline CDR1 MNHEY, CDR2 SVGAGI. DNA of the CDR3: TGTGCCAGCAGTTTCGGACAGGCAACCTACGAGCAGTACTTC. Translation gives CASSFGQATYEQYF.

The chain has TRBV19 and TRBJ1-2, with TRBD1 as a possible D gene (6 bases). CDR1 is LNHDA, CDR2 SQIVND, per germline (reference sequence). Trimming cost V 3 bases and J 4 bases, with 9 bases left between them. The CDR3 spans 13 residues. In DNA, the CDR3 is TGTGCCAGTAGTATTGGGACAAGCTATGGCTACACCTTC. Its protein is CASSIGTSYGYTF. The whole variable domain, filled in from reference TRBV19 and TRBJ1-2, reads DGGITQSPKYLFRKEGQNVTLSCEQNLNHDAMYWYRQDPGQGLRLIYYSQIVNDFQKGDIAEGYSVSREKKESFPLTVTSAQKNPTAFYLCASSIGTSYGYTFGSGTRLTVV.

The chain couples TRBV18 to TRBJ2-2, with 7 bases matching TRBD2. V trimming: 3 bases; J trimming: 13 bases; junction bases outside the gene matches: 23. This CDR3 has 18 amino acids. Per the germline V gene, CDR1 is KGHSH and CDR2 is LQKENI. The CDR3 loop reads CASSPRTMGGVSSILLFF. The DNA for the CDR3 is TGTGCCAGCTCACCGCGTACTATGGGAGGGGTTAGCTCCATCCTGCTGTTTTTT.

The gene calls are TRBV10-1 and TRBJ1-1; weak D call: TRBD1 (6 bases). This CDR3 region has 14 residues. The V end was cut by 4 bases, the J end by 4 bases, with 13 bases between. Per germline, CDR1 WNHNN and CDR2 SYGVQD (reference sequence). The CDR3 DNA is TGCGCCAGCAGTGGTGGACGGGGGGCCACTGAAGCTTTCTTT. Its protein is CASSGGRGATEAFF.

This chain joins TRBV30 and TRBJ1-2; 8 nucleotides match TRBD1. CDR3 length: 12 residues. With V trimmed by 8 bases and J by 7 bases, 9 bases remained unmatched. CDR1 GTSNPN and CDR2 SVGIG come from the germline V gene (reference sequence). In DNA form, the CDR3 reads TGTGCCGGTAAGACAGGGGCCGCTGGCTACACCTTC. It encodes CAGKTGAAGYTF.

The chain recombines TRBV7-9 with TRBJ1-4; D gene unclear. V was cut by 5 bases and J by 8 bases, with 12 bases left in between. Germline lookup yields CDR1 SEHNR and CDR2 FQNEAQ (reference sequence). CDR3 length equals 13 residues. CDR3 protein: CASSPPQKEKLFF. The DNA for the CDR3 is TGTGCCAGCAGCCCACCCCAGAAGGAAAAACTGTTTTTT.

V gene TRBV7-2 combines with J gene TRBJ2-1; TRBD1 aligns across 7 bases. Germline CDR1 is SGHTA and CDR2 is FQGNSA. V lost 1 base to trimming and J lost 5 bases; unmatched junction nucleotides: 8. This CDR3 comprises 16 residues. The CDR3 coding sequence is TGTGCCAGCAGCTTAGAGGGGGCGGTAGGGGACAATGAGCAGTTCTTC. It encodes CASSLEGAVGDNEQFF.

The chain joins TRBV5-8 to TRBJ1-6; TRBD1 aligns across 8 bases. V lost 0 bases to trimming and J lost 7 bases; unmatched junction nucleotides: 6. Germline V gene sequence: CDR1 SGHTS, CDR2 YDEGEE. The CDR3 contains 16 residues. CDR3 loop: CASSLGGQGWNSPLHF. CDR3 bases: TGTGCCAGCAGCTTGGGAGGACAGGGATGGAATTCACCCCTCCACTTT.

The rearrangement links TRBV29-1 to TRBJ2-1; 9 nucleotides match TRBD2. Germline assignment: CDR1 SQVTM and CDR2 ANQGSEA. The CDR3 spans 14 residues. Trimming cost V 6 bases and J 4 bases; bases outside gene matches: 7. In DNA form, the CDR3 reads TGCAGCGTCACAGCGGGGGGCACTTACAATGAGCAGTTCTTC. It specifies CSVTAGGTYNEQFF.

This sequence joins TRBV7-9 and TRBJ1-1; 8 nucleotides align to TRBD1. The V gene end was trimmed by 4 bases and the J gene end by 0 bases; junction bases not matched to a gene: 1. The CDR3 sequence is 14 residues long. Looked up from germline, CDR1 is SEHNR and CDR2 is FQNEAQ (reference sequence). The CDR3 region is CASSWDRMNTEAFF. DNA for the CDR3: TGTGCCAGCAGCTGGGACAGGATGAACACTGAAGCTTTCTTT.

The chain links TRBV27 to TRBJ1-5, with D hard to call. Germline V CDR1 and CDR2: MNHEY, SMNVEV (reference sequence). V lost 6 bases to trimming and J lost 0 bases, with 12 bases between them. There are 15 residues in the CDR3. CDR3 region: CASSPTLHSNQPQHF. CDR3 nucleotide sequence: TGTGCCAGCAGCCCCACTTTGCATAGCAATCAGCCCCAGCATTTT.

The chain combines TRBV5-1 with TRBJ2-1; 8 bases are a match to TRBD2. This CDR3 region has 13 residues. V lost 4 bases and J lost 8; bases outside the gene matches: 5. Looked up from germline, CDR1 is SGHRS and CDR2 is YFSETQ. CDR3 region: CASSPRGGDEQFF. In DNA form, the CDR3 reads TGCGCCAGCAGCCCCCGGGGGGGGGATGAGCAGTTCTTC.

This chain joins TRBV4-2 and TRBJ2-3; 8 positions agree with TRBD2. V was pared by 1 base and J by 4 bases, with 4 bases of the junction left unmatched. Germline CDR1 is LGHNA and CDR2 is YNFKEQ. The CDR3 covers 15 residues. The CDR3 nucleotides are TGTGCCAGCAGCCAAGGAGCGGGGGTTCCAGATACGCAGTATTTT. It encodes CASSQGAGVPDTQYF.

This chain joins TRBV23-1 and TRBJ1-2, with D possibly TRBD1 on 6 matching bases. TRBV23-1 is reported as an ORF; its role is uncertain. V lost 0 bases, J lost 8 bases, and 10 bases lay in between. This CDR3 has 13 residues. The CDR3 loop reads CASSQSAGVGYTF. In nucleotides, the CDR3 is TGCGCCAGCAGTCAATCTGCAGGGGTCGGCTACACCTTC.

The chain combines TRBV10-2 with TRBJ1-5; possible D gene TRBD1, 5 bases. Trimming cost V 3 bases and J 6 bases, with 18 bases left between them. Germline values: CDR1 WSHSY, CDR2 SAAADI. This CDR3 comprises 16 residues. CDR3 bases: TGCGCCAGCAGTGACAATCAGGGTCTCCCTACTCAGCCCCAGCATTTT. The encoded protein is CASSDNQGLPTQPQHF.

The J gene is TRBJ2-7, the V gene TRBV6-5, with 12 bases matching TRBD2. V was pared by 8 bases and J by 6 bases, with 5 bases of the junction left unmatched. Germline values: CDR1 MNHEY, CDR2 SVGAGI. The CDR3 is 13 residues long. The CDR3 region is CASSGLAGSEQYF. CDR3 sequence (DNA): TGTGCCAGCTCTGGACTAGCGGGATCCGAGCAGTACTTC.

The chain recombines TRBV19 with TRBJ2-7; D gene unclear. Trimming stripped 3 bases from V and 2 bases from J, with 14 bases between. Germline CDR1 and CDR2: LNHDA and SQIVND (reference sequence). The CDR3 covers 15 residues. CDR3 in DNA: TGTGCCAGTAGTATGAAACTGGGCTCGGCCTACGAGCAGTACTTC. Protein sequence: CASSMKLGSAYEQYF.

A note on this clone: One junction end disagrees with the germline gene, perhaps due to a read error. Other DNA sequences in the same sample also yield this CDR3. The V and J genes are TRBV10-3 and TRBJ1-5; 10 bases match TRBD1. The CDR3 has 17 residues. The germline V gene encodes CDR1 ENHRY and CDR2 SYGVKD. The chain's CDR3 is CAISDSPTGGFNQPQHF. In DNA form, the CDR3 reads TGCGCCATCAGTGATTCACCGACAGGGGGCTTCAATCAGCCCCAGCATTTT.

The rearrangement uses TRBV15 and TRBJ2-7, with D uncertain. Germline V gives CDR1 LNHNV, CDR2 YYDKDF (reference sequence). The CDR3 runs 15 residues. V gave up 0 bases and J gave up 0 bases, with 9 bases separating them. The CDR3 bases are TGTGCCACCAGCAGAGAGGGCATTAACTCCTACGAGCAGTACTTC. Translating it yields CATSREGINSYEQYF. Using reference TRBV15 and TRBJ2-7 for the parts outside the CDR3, the full variable domain is DAMVIQNPRYQVTQFGKPVTLSCSQTLNHNVMYWYQQKSSQAPKLLFHYYDKDFNNEADTPDNFQSRRPNTSFCFLDIRSPGLGDTAMYLCATSREGINSYEQYFGPGTRLTVT.

V usage is TRBV18 and J usage is TRBJ2-7; no firm D call. Germline assignment: CDR1 KGHSH and CDR2 LQKENI. There are 13 residues in the CDR3. The V end was cut by 3 bases, the J end by 2 bases, with 8 bases between. The CDR3 reads CASSPSLPYEQYF. CDR3 bases: TGTGCCAGCTCACCTTCCCTCCCCTACGAGCAGTACTTC.

The chain combines TRBV5-1 with TRBJ2-7, with 12 nucleotides matching TRBD1. This CDR3 has 15 residues. The trim removed 2 bases at V and 6 bases at J, leaving 6 bases unmatched. Germline CDR1 reads SGHRS; CDR2 reads YFSETQ. The CDR3 nucleotides read TGCGCCAGCAGCTTCCCCGGGACAGGGGGCCGCGAGCAGTACTTC. This gives the protein CASSFPGTGGREQYF.

The V and J genes are TRBV11-3 and TRBJ2-1; TRBD2 might be the D (5 bases). Trimming took 0 bases from V and 7 from J, leaving 13 bases between them. CDR3 size: 15 residues. CDR1 SGHNT and CDR2 YENEEA come from the germline V gene. The CDR3 loop reads CASSLELGPNNEQFF. CDR3 coding DNA: TGTGCCAGCAGCTTAGAACTAGGTCCCAATAATGAGCAGTTCTTC. The variable domain in full, completed from reference TRBV11-3 and TRBJ2-1, reads EAGVVQSPRYKIIEKKQPVAFWCNPISGHNTLYWYLQNLGQGPELLIRYENEEAVDDSQLPKDRFSAERLKGVDSTLKIQPAELGDSAVYLCASSLELGPNNEQFFGPGTRLTVL.

The chain couples TRBV2 to TRBJ2-2; 7 bases match TRBD2. The ends lost 1 base at V and 3 bases at J; junction bases unmatched: 2. Per germline, CDR1 SNHLY and CDR2 FYNNEI. CDR3 length equals 15 residues. The chain's CDR3 is CASSEVGGDTGELFF. CDR3 DNA sequence: TGTGCCAGCAGTGAAGTTGGGGGGGACACCGGGGAGCTGTTTTTT.